A single sample gave rise to the 2 T cell receptor beta chains below, sequenced in a study of blood T cell repertoires in COVID-19. Sequencing used immunoSEQ multiplex PCR; TCRdb keeps in-frame clones, though not all of them. The table records roughly 14,000 clones, roughly 86% of them present only once. The source material was peripheral blood. These receptor sequences come from a human donor in a cohort sampled during active COVID-19.

V gene TRBV28 combines with J gene TRBJ1-2; TRBD1 aligns across 7 bases. The trim removed 8 bases at V and 8 bases at J, leaving 8 bases unmatched. The CDR3 extends over 12 amino acids. Germline CDR1 reads MDHEN; CDR2 reads SYDVKM. CDR3 nucleotide sequence: TGTGCCAGCCTCGCAGGGGGGTACGGCTACACCTTC. Translation: CASLAGGYGYTF.

In DNA, the CDR3 is TGTGCCAGCAGCTTGGCTCTAGCGGCCTACAATGAGCAGTTCTTC. It specifies CASSLALAAYNEQFF. This sequence joins TRBV5-6 and TRBJ2-1; 7 bases fit TRBD2. The CDR3 loop spans 15 amino acids. V shed 0 bases, J shed 2 bases, and the junction held 2 bases outside the gene matches. Germline V CDR1 and CDR2: SGHDT, YYEEEE.